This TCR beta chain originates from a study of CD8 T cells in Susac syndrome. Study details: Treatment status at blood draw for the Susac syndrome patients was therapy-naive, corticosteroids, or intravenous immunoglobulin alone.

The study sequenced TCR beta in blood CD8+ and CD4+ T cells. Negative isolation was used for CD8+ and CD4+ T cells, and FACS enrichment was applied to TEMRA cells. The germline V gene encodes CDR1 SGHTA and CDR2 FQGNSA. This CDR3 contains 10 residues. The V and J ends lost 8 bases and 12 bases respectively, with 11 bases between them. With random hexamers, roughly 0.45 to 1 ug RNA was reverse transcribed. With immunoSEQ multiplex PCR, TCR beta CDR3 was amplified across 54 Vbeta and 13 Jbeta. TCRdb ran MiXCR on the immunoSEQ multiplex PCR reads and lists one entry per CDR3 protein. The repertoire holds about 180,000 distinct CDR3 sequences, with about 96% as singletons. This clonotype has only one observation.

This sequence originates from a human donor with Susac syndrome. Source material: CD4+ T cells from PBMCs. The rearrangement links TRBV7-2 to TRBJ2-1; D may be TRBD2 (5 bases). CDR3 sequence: CASGQTTQFF. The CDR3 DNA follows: TGTGCCAGCGGCCAGACTACGCAGTTCTTC.